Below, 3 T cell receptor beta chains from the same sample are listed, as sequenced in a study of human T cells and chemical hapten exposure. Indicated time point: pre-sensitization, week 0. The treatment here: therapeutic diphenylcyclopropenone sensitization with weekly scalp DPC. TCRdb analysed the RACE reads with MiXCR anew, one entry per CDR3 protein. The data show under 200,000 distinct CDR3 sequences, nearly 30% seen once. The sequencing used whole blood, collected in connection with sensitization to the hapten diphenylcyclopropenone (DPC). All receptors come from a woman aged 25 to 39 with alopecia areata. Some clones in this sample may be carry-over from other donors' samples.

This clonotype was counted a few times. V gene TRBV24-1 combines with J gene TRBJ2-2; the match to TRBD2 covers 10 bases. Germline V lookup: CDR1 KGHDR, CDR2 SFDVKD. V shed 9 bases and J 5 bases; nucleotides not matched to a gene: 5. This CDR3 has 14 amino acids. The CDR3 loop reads CATGASGGTGELFF. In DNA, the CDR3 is TGTGCCACCGGGGCTAGCGGGGGAACCGGGGAGCTGTTTTTT.

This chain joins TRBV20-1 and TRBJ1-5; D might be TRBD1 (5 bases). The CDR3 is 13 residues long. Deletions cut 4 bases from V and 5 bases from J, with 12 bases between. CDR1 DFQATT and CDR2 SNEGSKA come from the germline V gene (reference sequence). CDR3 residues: CSATMDTDQPQHF. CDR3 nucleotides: TGCAGTGCTACGATGGACACCGATCAGCCCCAGCATTTT.

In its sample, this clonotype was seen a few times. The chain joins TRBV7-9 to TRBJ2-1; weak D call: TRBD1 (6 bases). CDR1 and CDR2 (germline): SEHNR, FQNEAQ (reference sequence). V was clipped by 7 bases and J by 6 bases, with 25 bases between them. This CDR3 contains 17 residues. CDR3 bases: TGTGCCAGCAAGCTTAGAGTTGGCAGGGGTGAGGGCAATGAGCAGTTCTTC. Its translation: CASKLRVGRGEGNEQFF.